The text below deals with one T cell receptor beta chain. Its specificity is not known. Investigators merged groups given second doses at roughly 4 or roughly 12 weeks. Clones were read by immunoSEQ multiplex PCR, and TCRdb kept only the in-frame ones, dropping some. The sample holds roughly 130,000 clones; 92% are singletons and the top ten take approximately 3.7%. V shed 7 bases, J shed 1 base, and the junction held 6 bases outside the gene matches. Germline V gives CDR1 SQVTM, CDR2 ANQGSEA. The CDR3 sequence is 14 residues long. This record belongs to a study of T cell responses to AZD1222 COVID-19 vaccine. Study conclusions and caveats: CD4 TCRs associated with vaccination spanned spike, dominating at 160-218 and 743-854. Within unmutated variant regions lay the reported targets of nearly half of spike-specific TCRs. Only after the peak T cell response were repertoires sampled.

The chain combines TRBV29-1 with TRBJ1-3, with 8 bases matching TRBD1. This clonotype originated in an adult who received the AZD1222 COVID-19 vaccine. The specimen comprised peripheral blood, sampled 28 days after the second AZD1222 dose. CDR3 DNA: TGCAGCGCCTGGACAGGGACGTCTGGAAACACCATATATTTT. Protein sequence: CSAWTGTSGNTIYF.